Following are 20 T cell receptor beta chains from one sample sequenced in a study of T cell responses to AZD1222 COVID-19 vaccine. Sequencing used immunoSEQ multiplex PCR; TCRdb keeps in-frame clones, though not all of them. The sample lists under 130,000 clones; roughly nine tenths were seen once. The sequences come from peripheral blood, collected 28 days after the second AZD1222 dose. Every receptor here comes from an adult who received the AZD1222 COVID-19 vaccine.

V and J are TRBV27 and TRBJ2-4; the match to TRBD2 covers 15 bases. This CDR3 comprises 22 residues. CDR1 is MNHEY, CDR2 SMNVEV, per germline (reference sequence). The V and J ends lost 6 bases and 1 base, in that order; junction bases with no gene match: 19. The CDR3 nucleotides are TGTGCCAGCAGCCTCCCCAACGGACTAGCGGGAGGGCCCTTAGTGGCCAAAAACATTCAGTACTTC. It encodes CASSLPNGLAGGPLVAKNIQYF.

This clone was detected only a few times. This rearrangement joins TRBV18 to TRBJ1-4; D is uncertain. CDR1 and CDR2 from the germline V gene are KGHSH and LQKENI. There are 16 residues in the CDR3. Trimming took 5 bases from V and 0 from J, leaving 13 bases between them. The DNA of the CDR3 is TGTGCCAGCTCAGGGCAATACGGATCAACTAATGAAAAACTGTTTTTT. Its translation is CASSGQYGSTNEKLFF. The complete variable domain, with remaining parts taken from reference TRBV18 and TRBJ1-4, reads NAGVMQNPRHLVRRRGQEARLRCSPMKGHSHVYWYRQLPEEGLKFMVYLQKENIIDESGMPKERFSAEFPKEGPSILRIQQVVRGDSAAYFCASSGQYGSTNEKLFFGSGTQLSVL.

This clone has more than one count but fewer than ten. The J gene is TRBJ2-1, the V gene TRBV4-1; 8 bases agree with TRBD2. This CDR3 is built from 17 residues. Trimming cost V 0 bases and J 0 bases; bases outside gene matches: 4. Germline values: CDR1 MGHRA, CDR2 YSYEKL. This chain's CDR3 is CASSQDASGSSYNEQFF. The CDR3 DNA is TGCGCCAGCAGCCAAGATGCCAGCGGGAGCTCCTACAATGAGCAGTTCTTC.

The chain recombines TRBV12-3 or TRBV12-4 with TRBJ2-7, with D hard to call. V lost 3 bases and J 5 bases, leaving 5 bases between the germline ends. The CDR3 is made up of 11 amino acids. The CDR3, as DNA: TGTGCCAGCAGTTTTGAGAACGAGCAGTACTTC. Translating it yields CASSFENEQYF.

The rearrangement uses TRBV18 and TRBJ2-7, with 7 bases matching TRBD2. The ends lost 3 bases at V and 3 bases at J; junction bases unmatched: 8. Germline V CDR1 and CDR2: KGHSH, LQKENI. This CDR3 contains 15 residues. CDR3 in amino acids: CASSPTSGIGYEQYF. Here the CDR3 DNA reads TGTGCCAGCTCACCTACCAGCGGGATAGGCTACGAGCAGTACTTC. The entire variable domain, with the rest obtained from reference TRBV18 and TRBJ2-7, is as follows: NAGVMQNPRHLVRRRGQEARLRCSPMKGHSHVYWYRQLPEEGLKFMVYLQKENIIDESGMPKERFSAEFPKEGPSILRIQQVVRGDSAAYFCASSPTSGIGYEQYFGPGTRLTVT.

This rearrangement joins TRBV29-1 to TRBJ2-5, with TRBD2 identical over 7 bases. CDR3 length equals 16 residues. The V and J ends lost 3 bases and 4 bases, in that order; junction bases with no gene match: 14. Germline loops: CDR1 SQVTM, CDR2 ANQGSEA. CDR3 loop: CSVEKEGGSVLETQYF. In DNA, the CDR3 is TGCAGCGTTGAGAAGGAGGGCGGGAGCGTTCTAGAGACCCAGTACTTC.

This chain links TRBV29-1 with TRBJ1-3; unclear D gene. The CDR3 runs 11 residues. Trimming took 7 bases from V and 4 from J, leaving 8 bases between them. Germline CDR1 and CDR2: SQVTM and ANQGSEA. The CDR3 is CSAAAGNTIYF. In nucleotides, the CDR3 is TGCAGCGCCGCAGCGGGAAACACCATATATTTT.

This chain connects TRBV19 to TRBJ1-5, with a possible D match to TRBD1 (6 bases). Germline CDR1 reads LNHDA; CDR2 reads SQIVND (reference sequence). The CDR3 loop spans 16 amino acids. The V end lost 3 bases, the J end lost 1 base, and 13 bases lay between the germline ends. In DNA form, the CDR3 reads TGTGCCAGTAGTATCTTGGGGGGGGCAAGCAATCAGCCCCAGCATTTT. It is translated as CASSILGGASNQPQHF.

The chain employs TRBV4-1 and TRBJ2-7; D may match TRBD1 or TRBD2 (6 bases each). The CDR3 has 14 residues. Germline values: CDR1 MGHRA, CDR2 YSYEKL. Trimming took off 4 bases at V and 3 bases at J, with 13 bases between the two ends. The CDR3 spells CASSPGAGNYEQYF. The CDR3 coding sequence is TGCGCCAGCAGCCCGGGGGCGGGAAACTACGAGCAGTACTTC.

This clone was seen once. V and J are TRBV7-2 and TRBJ2-7; weak D call: TRBD2 (6 bases). V lost 5 bases and J lost 6, with 17 bases in between. Germline-derived CDR1 and CDR2 are SGHTA and FQGNSA. The CDR3 is 14 residues long. CDR3 in amino acids: CASSPRATSGEQYF. The CDR3, as DNA: TGTGCCAGCAGCCCTAGAGCGACTAGTGGCGAGCAGTACTTC.

For the CDR3, the DNA is TGTGCCAGCAGCTTAGACGTGGGTCCAGGAGGAAACACCATATATTTT. The encoded protein is CASSLDVGPGGNTIYF. J is TRBJ1-3 and V is TRBV7-2; D gene unclear. V gave up 1 base and J gave up 4 bases, with 14 bases separating them. Germline loops: CDR1 SGHTA, CDR2 FQGNSA. The CDR3 length is 16 residues.

The rearrangement links TRBV7-6 to TRBJ2-1; TRBD2 matches 8 bases. The V segment lost 4 bases and the J segment 4 bases; nucleotides outside the gene matches: 9. The CDR3 extends over 16 amino acids. CDR1 and CDR2 from the germline V gene are SGHVS and FNYEAQ. The CDR3 region is CASSSQVAGTYNEQFF. The CDR3 nucleotides are TGTGCCAGCAGCTCCCAAGTAGCGGGAACGTACAATGAGCAGTTCTTC.

In its sample, this clone was seen once. The DNA for the CDR3 is TGTGCCAGCAGCCTTCAGCGGGGCCCAGATACGCAGTATTTT. Translated, it gives CASSLQRGPDTQYF. V and J are TRBV6-5 and TRBJ2-3; the match to TRBD2 covers 7 bases. Germline V gives CDR1 MNHEY, CDR2 SVGAGI. The CDR3 has 14 amino acids. Losses at the gene ends were 6 bases for V and 4 bases for J; bases not matched to a gene: 7.

The genes are TRBV5-1 and TRBJ2-2, with TRBD2 matching over 7 bases. This CDR3 spans 15 amino acids. Germline V gives CDR1 SGHRS, CDR2 YFSETQ. J was trimmed by 0 bases and V by 8 bases; bases with no gene match: 7. The CDR3: CASLGLVANTGELFF. For the CDR3, the DNA is TGCGCCAGTTTAGGACTAGTCGCGAACACCGGGGAGCTGTTTTTT.

The rearrangement joins TRBV6-1 to TRBJ2-7, with D maybe TRBD1 (6 bases). The V gene's germline CDR1 is MNHNS and CDR2 SASEGT. The CDR3 runs to 15 residues. V was trimmed by 1 base and J by 7 bases, leaving 17 bases between them. CDR3 nucleotides: TGTGCCAGCAGTGAAGTAAGTGGGGGCCTTGGAGAGCAGTACTTC. Translation gives CASSEVSGGLGEQYF.

The chain combines TRBV14 with TRBJ1-1; D might be TRBD1 (6 bases). Trimming cost V 0 bases and J 0 bases, with 11 bases left between them. Per the germline V gene, CDR1 is SGHDN and CDR2 is FVKESK. This CDR3 contains 16 residues. The CDR3 spells CASSQDWGAMNTEAFF. The CDR3 nucleotides are TGTGCCAGCAGCCAAGATTGGGGGGCTATGAACACTGAAGCTTTCTTT.

The chain has TRBV4-2 and TRBJ2-7; 8 bases are a match to TRBD2. The CDR3 has 14 residues. The V segment lost 1 base and the J segment 6 bases; nucleotides outside the gene matches: 5. Germline loops: CDR1 LGHNA, CDR2 YNFKEQ. The CDR3: CASSQGLAYFEQYF. The DNA of the CDR3 is TGTGCCAGCAGCCAAGGACTAGCGTACTTCGAGCAGTACTTC.

V usage is TRBV14 and J usage is TRBJ2-7; D not resolved. Trimming removed 2 bases at V and 2 bases at J, with 16 bases between. Per the germline V gene, CDR1 is SGHDN and CDR2 is FVKESK. This CDR3 spans 16 amino acids. CDR3 DNA sequence: TGTGCCAGCAGCCAATCCAGACGGTCTAGGGCCTACGAGCAGTACTTC. This gives the protein CASSQSRRSRAYEQYF.

This clone was counted a few times. The chain recombines TRBV7-9 with TRBJ1-6; D unresolved. Trimming removed 5 bases at V and 7 bases at J, with 9 bases between. The CDR3 loop spans 13 amino acids. Germline V CDR1 and CDR2: SEHNR, FQNEAQ (reference sequence). The CDR3 sequence: CASSTLENSPLHF. The DNA for the CDR3 is TGTGCCAGCAGCACCCTCGAAAATTCACCCCTCCACTTT.

The chain has TRBV7-8 and TRBJ2-1, with D perhaps TRBD1 (5 bases). Germline loops: CDR1 SGHVS, CDR2 FQNEAQ. Trimming shortened V by 4 bases and J by 3 bases, and 16 bases separated the two germline ends. The CDR3 length is 16 residues. CDR3 in amino acids: CASSSPLGAFYNEQFF. The CDR3 nucleotides are TGTGCCAGCAGCTCTCCCCTTGGGGCTTTCTACAATGAGCAGTTCTTC.